This T cell receptor beta chain was sequenced for a study of neurological immune-mediated disorders. Synthesis of cDNA was performed by 5'RACE using 10-nucleotide random UMIs. TCRdb reanalysed the 5' RACE reads using MiXCR and keeps one entry per CDR3 protein. The table lists tens of thousands of distinct CDR3 sequences, 9.4% of them singletons. This clonotype was observed many times. V was pared by 3 bases and J by 0 bases, with 8 bases between. This CDR3 spans 14 amino acids. The germline CDR1 and CDR2 sequences are MDHEN and SYDVKM. The sequence derives from a man in his forties or fifties in good health. The chain carries TRBV28 and TRBJ1-2; D is possibly TRBD1 (6 bases). Material: PBMCs. CDR3 bases: TGTGCCAGCAGTTTGTCAGGGGCTAACTATGGCTACACCTTC. Amino acids: CASSLSGANYGYTF.